This TCR beta chain came from a study of blood T cell repertoires in COVID-19. Whole-study context: Specimens from acute and convalescent COVID-19 originated in the United States, Italy and Spain.

The germline gives CDR1 LGHNA, CDR2 YSLEER. V was clipped by 4 bases and J by 3 bases; unmatched bases: 8. The CDR3 is 17 residues long. Participants reported their clinical history, and cohort assignment relied on those reports. People in the exposed group encountered a COVID-19 case within 2 weeks before entering the study. In the original analysis: For nucleated cells, counts were estimated from reference gene primer amplification. Profiled with immunoSEQ multiplex PCR; TCRdb holds only in-frame clones, not every one. From that table come the V and J calls and clone size; the DNA was used to work out D and trimming. The data contain about 250,000 clones, approximately 84% of them singletons.

The sequence was collected from a woman in her fifties or sixties who had been exposed to COVID-19. The gene calls are TRBV4-3 and TRBJ2-2; TRBD2 agrees at 10 bases. Sequencing was done on a sample of PBMCs or T cells enriched from blood (not recorded which). The DNA of the CDR3 is TGCGCCAGCAGCCCCGCCGGAGCGGGGGGGTACACCGGGGAGCTGTTTTTT. Translated: CASSPAGAGGYTGELFF.